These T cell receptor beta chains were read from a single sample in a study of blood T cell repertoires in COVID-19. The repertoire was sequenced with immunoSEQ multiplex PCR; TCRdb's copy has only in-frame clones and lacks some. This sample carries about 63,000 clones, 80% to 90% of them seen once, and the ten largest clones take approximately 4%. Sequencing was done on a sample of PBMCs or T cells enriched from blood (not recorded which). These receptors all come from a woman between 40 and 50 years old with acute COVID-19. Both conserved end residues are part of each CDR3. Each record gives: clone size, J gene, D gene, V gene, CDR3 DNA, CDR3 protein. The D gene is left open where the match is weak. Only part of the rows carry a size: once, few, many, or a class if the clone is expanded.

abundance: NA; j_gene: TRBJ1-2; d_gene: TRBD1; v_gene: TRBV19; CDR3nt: TGTGCCAGTAGTATGGAGGGGGCGCTGACTAACTATGGCTACACCTTC; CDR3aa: CASSMEGALTNYGYTF
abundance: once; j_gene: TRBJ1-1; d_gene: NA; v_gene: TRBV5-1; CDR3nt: TGCGCCACCCGTGGGGCGAACACTGAAGCTTTCTTT; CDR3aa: CATRGANTEAFF
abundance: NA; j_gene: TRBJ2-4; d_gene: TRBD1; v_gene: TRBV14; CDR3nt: TGTGCCAGCAGCCAAGACCGTCAGGGGGCCCACATTCAGTACTTC; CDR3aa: CASSQDRQGAHIQYF
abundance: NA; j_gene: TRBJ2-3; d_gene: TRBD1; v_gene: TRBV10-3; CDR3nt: TGTGCCATCAGTCCCGGGACAGTGGGCGATACGCAGTATTTT; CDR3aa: CAISPGTVGDTQYF
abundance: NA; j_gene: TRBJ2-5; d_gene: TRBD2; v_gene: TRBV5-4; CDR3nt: TGTGCCAGCAGCTTTACCGGGACTAGCGGCCAAGAGACCCAGTACTTC; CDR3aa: CASSFTGTSGQETQYF
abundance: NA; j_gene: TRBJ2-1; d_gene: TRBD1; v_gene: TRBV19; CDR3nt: TGTGCCAGTACTCCATTGGGGCAGGGGGCCTACAATGAGCAGTTCTTC; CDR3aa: CASTPLGQGAYNEQFF
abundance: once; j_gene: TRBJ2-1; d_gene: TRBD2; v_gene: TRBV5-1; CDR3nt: TGCGCCAGCAGCCCCACAATCTTAGCGGGAGGGTCCAATGAGCAGTTCTTC; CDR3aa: CASSPTILAGGSNEQFF
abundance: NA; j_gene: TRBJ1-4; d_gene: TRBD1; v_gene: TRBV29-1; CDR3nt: TGCAGCGTTGAAACGCGGGACAGGGGAGAAAAACTGTTTTTT; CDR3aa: CSVETRDRGEKLFF
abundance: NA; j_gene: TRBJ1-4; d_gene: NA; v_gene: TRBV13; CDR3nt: TGTGCCAGCAGCGACAAGGGGCCTAATGAAAAACTGTTTTTT; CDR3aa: CASSDKGPNEKLFF
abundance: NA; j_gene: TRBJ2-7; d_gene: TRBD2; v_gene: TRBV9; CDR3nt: TGTGCCAGCAGCATCGCTAGCGGAACCACCGCCGAGCAGTACTTC; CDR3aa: CASSIASGTTAEQYF